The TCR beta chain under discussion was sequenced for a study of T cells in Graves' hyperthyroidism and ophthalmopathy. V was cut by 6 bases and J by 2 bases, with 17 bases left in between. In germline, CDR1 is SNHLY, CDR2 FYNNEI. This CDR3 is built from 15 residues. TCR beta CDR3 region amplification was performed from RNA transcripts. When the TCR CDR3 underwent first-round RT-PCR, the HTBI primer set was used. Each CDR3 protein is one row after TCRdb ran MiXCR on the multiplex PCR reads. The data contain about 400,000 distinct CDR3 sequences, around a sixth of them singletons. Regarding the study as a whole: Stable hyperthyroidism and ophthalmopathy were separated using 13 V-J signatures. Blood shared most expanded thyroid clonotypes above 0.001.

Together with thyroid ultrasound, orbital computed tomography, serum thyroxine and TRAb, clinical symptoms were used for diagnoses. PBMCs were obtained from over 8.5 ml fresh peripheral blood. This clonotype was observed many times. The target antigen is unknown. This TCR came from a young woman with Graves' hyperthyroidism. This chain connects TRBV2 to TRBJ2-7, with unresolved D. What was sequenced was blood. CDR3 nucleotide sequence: TGTGCCAGCAGATTGGGCCGAGGTGACGCCTACGAGCAGTACTTC. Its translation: CASRLGRGDAYEQYF. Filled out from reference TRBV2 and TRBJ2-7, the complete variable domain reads EPEVTQTPSHQVTQMGQEVILRCVPISNHLYFYWYRQILGQKVEFLVSFYNNEISEKSEIFDDQFSVERPDGSNFTLKIRSTKLEDSAMYFCASRLGRGDAYEQYFGPGTRLTVT.